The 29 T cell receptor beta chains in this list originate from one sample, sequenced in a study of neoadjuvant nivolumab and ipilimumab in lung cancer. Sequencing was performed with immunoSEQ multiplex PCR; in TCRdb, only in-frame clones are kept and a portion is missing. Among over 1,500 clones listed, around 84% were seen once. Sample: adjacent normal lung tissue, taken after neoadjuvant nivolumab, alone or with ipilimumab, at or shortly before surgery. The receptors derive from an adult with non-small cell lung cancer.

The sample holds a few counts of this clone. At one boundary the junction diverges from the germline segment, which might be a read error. This CDR3 reads CASREGTSWTEAFF. The DNA for the CDR3 is TGTGCCAGCAGAGAAGGGACCTCGTGGACTGAAGCTTTCTTT. V and J are TRBV2 and TRBJ1-1; a weak D match, TRBD1 (5 bases). The CDR3 consists of 14 residues. CDR1 and CDR2 (germline): SNHLY, FYNNEI.

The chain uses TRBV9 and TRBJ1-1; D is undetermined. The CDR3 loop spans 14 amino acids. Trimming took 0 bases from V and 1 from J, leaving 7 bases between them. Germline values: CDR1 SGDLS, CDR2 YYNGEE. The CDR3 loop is CASSVEIENTEAFF. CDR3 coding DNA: TGTGCCAGCAGCGTAGAAATTGAGAACACTGAAGCTTTCTTT.

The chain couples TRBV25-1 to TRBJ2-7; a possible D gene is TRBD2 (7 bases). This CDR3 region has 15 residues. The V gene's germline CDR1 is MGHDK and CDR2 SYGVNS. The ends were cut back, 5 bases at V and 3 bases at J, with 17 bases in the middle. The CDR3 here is CASSPNLGGLYEQYF. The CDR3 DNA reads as TGTGCCAGCAGTCCAAACCTCGGGGGGCTCTACGAGCAGTACTTC.

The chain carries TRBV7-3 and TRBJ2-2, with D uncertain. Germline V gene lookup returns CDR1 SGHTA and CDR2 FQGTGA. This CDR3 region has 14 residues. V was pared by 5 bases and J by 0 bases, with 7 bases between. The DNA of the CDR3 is TGTGCCAGCAGCCAGAGCGCGAACACCGGGGAGCTGTTTTTT. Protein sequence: CASSQSANTGELFF.

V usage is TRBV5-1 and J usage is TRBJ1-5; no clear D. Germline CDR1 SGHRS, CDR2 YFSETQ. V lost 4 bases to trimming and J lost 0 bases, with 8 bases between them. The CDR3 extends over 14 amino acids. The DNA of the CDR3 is TGCGCCAGCAGCCCTTCTCCTAGCAATCAGCCCCAGCATTTT. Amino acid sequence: CASSPSPSNQPQHF.

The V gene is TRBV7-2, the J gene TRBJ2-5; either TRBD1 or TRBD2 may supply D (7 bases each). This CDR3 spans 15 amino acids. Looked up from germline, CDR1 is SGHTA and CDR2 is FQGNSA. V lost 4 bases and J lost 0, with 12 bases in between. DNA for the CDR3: TGTGCCAGCAGCTCCCAGGGGGGGAACCAAGAGACCCAGTACTTC. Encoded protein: CASSSQGGNQETQYF. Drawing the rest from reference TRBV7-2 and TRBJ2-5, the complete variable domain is GAGVSQSPSNKVTEKGKDVELRCDPISGHTALYWYRQSLGQGLEFLIYFQGNSAPDKSGLPSDRFSAERTGGSVSTLTIQRTQQEDSAVYLCASSSQGGNQETQYFGPGTRLLVL.

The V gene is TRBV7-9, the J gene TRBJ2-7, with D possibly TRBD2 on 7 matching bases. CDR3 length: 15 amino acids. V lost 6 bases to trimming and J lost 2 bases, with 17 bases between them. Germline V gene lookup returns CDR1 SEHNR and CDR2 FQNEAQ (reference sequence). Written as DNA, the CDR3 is TGTGCCAGCAGTTCCCTCGGGGGGCGTCCCTACGAGCAGTACTTC. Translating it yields CASSSLGGRPYEQYF.

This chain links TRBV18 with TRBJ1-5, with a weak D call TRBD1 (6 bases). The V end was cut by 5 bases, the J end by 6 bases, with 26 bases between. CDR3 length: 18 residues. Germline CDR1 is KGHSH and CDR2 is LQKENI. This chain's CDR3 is CASSATGTSAGGGQPQHF. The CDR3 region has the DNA TGTGCCAGCTCAGCAACCGGGACTTCAGCCGGGGGCGGTCAGCCCCAGCATTTT.

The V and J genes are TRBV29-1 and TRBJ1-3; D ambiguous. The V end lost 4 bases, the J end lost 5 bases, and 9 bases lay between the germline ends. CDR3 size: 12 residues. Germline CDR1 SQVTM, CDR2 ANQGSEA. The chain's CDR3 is CSVGTHRNTIYF. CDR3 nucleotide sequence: TGCAGCGTTGGGACTCATCGAAACACCATATATTTT.

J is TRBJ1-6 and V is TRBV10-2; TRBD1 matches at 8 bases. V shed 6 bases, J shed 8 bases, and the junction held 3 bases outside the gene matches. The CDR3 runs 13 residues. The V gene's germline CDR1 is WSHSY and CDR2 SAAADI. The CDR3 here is CASRATGDSPLHF. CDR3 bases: TGCGCCAGCAGGGCGACAGGGGATTCACCCCTCCACTTT.

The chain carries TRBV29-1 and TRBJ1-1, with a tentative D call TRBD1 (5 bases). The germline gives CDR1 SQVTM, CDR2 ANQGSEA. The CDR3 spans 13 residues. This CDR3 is CSYGSGGSTEAFF. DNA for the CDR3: TGCAGTTATGGGTCTGGGGGGAGCACTGAAGCTTTCTTT.

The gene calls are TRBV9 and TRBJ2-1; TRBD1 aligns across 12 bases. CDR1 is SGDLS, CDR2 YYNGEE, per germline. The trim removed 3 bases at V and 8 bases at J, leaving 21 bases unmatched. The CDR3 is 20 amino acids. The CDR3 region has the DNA TGTGCCAGCAGCGAGGGGGCCGGGACAGGGGGCCTCCCTCTTTTATATGAGCAGTTCTTC. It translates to CASSEGAGTGGLPLLYEQFF.

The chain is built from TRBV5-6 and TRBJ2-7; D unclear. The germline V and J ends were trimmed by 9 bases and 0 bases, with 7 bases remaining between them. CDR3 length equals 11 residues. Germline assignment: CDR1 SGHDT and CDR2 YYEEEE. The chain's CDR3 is CATPSSYEQYF. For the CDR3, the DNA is TGTGCCACCCCGAGCTCCTACGAGCAGTACTTC.

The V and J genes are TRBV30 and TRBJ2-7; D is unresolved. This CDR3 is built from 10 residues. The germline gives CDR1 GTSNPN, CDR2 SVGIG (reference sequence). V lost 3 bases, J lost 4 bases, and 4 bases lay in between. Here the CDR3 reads CAWSAYEQYF. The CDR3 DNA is TGTGCCTGGAGCGCTTACGAGCAGTACTTC.

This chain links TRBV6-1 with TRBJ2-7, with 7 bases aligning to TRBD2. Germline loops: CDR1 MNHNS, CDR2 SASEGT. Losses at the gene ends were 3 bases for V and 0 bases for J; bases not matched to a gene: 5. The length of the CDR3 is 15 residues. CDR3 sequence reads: CASSEERGLSYEQYF. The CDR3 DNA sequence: TGTGCCAGCAGTGAGGAGCGGGGCCTCTCCTACGAGCAGTACTTC.

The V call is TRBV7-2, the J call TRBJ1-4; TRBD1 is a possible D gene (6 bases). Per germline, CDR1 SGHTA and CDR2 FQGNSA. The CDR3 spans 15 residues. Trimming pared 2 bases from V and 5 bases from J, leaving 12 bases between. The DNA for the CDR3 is TGTGCCAGCAGCTTATGGGGGGCAGGGAATGAAAAACTGTTTTTT. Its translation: CASSLWGAGNEKLFF. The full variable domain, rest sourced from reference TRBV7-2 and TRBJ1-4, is GAGVSQSPSNKVTEKGKDVELRCDPISGHTALYWYRQSLGQGLEFLIYFQGNSAPDKSGLPSDRFSAERTGGSVSTLTIQRTQQEDSAVYLCASSLWGAGNEKLFFGSGTQLSVL.

As DNA, the CDR3 is TGTGCCAGCAGGGCAACTAGCGGGGACGCAACTAGCACAGATACGCAGTATTTT. Amino acid sequence: CASRATSGDATSTDTQYF. The J gene is TRBJ2-3, the V gene TRBV2; 10 bases fit TRBD2. J was trimmed by 0 bases and V by 6 bases; bases with no gene match: 12. This CDR3 is built from 18 residues. Germline assignment: CDR1 SNHLY and CDR2 FYNNEI. The complete variable domain, with remaining parts taken from reference TRBV2 and TRBJ2-3, reads EPEVTQTPSHQVTQMGQEVILRCVPISNHLYFYWYRQILGQKVEFLVSFYNNEISEKSEIFDDQFSVERPDGSNFTLKIRSTKLEDSAMYFCASRATSGDATSTDTQYFGPGTRLTVL.

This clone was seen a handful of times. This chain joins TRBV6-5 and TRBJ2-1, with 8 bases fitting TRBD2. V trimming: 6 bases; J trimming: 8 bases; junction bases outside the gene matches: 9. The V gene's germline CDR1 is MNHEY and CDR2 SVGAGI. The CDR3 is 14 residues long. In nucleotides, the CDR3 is TGTGCCAGCAGCTCCGGGACTAGTGGCTATGAGCAGTTCTTC. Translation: CASSSGTSGYEQFF.

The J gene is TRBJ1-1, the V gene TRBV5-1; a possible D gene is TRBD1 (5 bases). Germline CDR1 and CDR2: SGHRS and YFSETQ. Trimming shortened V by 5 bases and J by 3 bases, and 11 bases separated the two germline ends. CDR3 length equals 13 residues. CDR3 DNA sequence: TGCGCCAGCAGTAGGGGAATCGACACTGAAGCTTTCTTT. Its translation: CASSRGIDTEAFF.

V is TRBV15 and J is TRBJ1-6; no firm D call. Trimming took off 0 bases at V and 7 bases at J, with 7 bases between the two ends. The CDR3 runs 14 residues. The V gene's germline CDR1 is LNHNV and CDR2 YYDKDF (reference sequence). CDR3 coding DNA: TGTGCCACCAGCAGAGATCAAGCCAATTCACCCCTCCACTTT. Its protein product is CATSRDQANSPLHF.

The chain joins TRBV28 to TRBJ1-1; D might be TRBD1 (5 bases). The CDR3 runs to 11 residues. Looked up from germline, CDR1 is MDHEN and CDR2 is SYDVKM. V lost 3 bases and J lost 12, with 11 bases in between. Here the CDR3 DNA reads TGTGCCAGCAGTTTCAGTCAGGGAACTTTCTTT. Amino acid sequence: CASSFSQGTFF.

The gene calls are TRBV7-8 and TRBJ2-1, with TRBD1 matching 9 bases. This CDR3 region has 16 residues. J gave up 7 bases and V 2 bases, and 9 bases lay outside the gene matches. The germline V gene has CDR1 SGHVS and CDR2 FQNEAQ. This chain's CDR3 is CASSLSGGQGRNEQFF. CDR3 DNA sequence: TGTGCCAGCAGCTTAAGCGGTGGACAGGGGCGGAATGAGCAGTTCTTC.

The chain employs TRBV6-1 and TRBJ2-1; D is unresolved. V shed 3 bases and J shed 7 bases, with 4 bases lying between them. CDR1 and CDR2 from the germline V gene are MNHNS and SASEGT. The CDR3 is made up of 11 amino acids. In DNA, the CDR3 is TGTGCCAGCAGTGACCTAAATGAGCAGTTCTTC. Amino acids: CASSDLNEQFF.

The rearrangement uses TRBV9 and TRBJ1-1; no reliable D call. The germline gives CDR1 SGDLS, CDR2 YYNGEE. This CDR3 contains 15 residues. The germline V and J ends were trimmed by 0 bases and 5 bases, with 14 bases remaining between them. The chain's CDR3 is CASSVAGRIGTEAFF. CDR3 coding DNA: TGTGCCAGCAGCGTAGCTGGTCGGATAGGGACTGAAGCTTTCTTT.

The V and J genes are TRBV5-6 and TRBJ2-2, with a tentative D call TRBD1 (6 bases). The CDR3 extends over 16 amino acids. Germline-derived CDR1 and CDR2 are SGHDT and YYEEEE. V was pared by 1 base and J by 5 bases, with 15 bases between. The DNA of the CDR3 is TGTGCCAGCAGCTTGTACCCAGGGGATGATACCGGGGAGCTGTTTTTT. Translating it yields CASSLYPGDDTGELFF.

CDR3 region: CASSLVRGHTEAFF. CDR3 bases: TGTGCCAGCAGCTTGGTTAGGGGGCACACTGAAGCTTTCTTT. The chain couples TRBV5-5 to TRBJ1-1, with TRBD1 matching over 7 bases. The germline CDR1 and CDR2 sequences are SGHKS and YYEKEE (reference sequence). The CDR3 contains 14 residues. The ends lost 0 bases at V and 3 bases at J; junction bases unmatched: 2.

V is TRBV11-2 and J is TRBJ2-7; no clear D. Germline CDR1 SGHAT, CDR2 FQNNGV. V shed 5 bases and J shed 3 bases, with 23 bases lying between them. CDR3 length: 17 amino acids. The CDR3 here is CASSHFGQGMKDYEQYF. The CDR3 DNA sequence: TGTGCCAGCAGCCACTTTGGTCAAGGGATGAAGGACTACGAGCAGTACTTC. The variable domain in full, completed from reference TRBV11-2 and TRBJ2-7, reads EAGVAQSPRYKIIEKRQSVAFWCNPISGHATLYWYQQILGQGPKLLIQFQNNGVVDDSQLPKDRFSAERLKGVDSTLKIQPAKLEDSAVYLCASSHFGQGMKDYEQYFGPGTRLTVT.

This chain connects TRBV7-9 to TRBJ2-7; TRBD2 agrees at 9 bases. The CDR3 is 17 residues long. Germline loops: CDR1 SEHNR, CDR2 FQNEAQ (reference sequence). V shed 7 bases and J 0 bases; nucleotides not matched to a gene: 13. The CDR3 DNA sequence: TGTGCCAGCACGGCGGCTAGCGGGGAGGGGGCCTCCTACGAGCAGTACTTC. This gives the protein CASTAASGEGASYEQYF.

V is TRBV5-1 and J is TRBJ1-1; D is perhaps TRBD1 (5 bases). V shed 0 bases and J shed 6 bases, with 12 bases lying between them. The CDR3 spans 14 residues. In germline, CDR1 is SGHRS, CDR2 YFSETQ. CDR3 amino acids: CASSLAGGLSEAFF. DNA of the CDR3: TGCGCCAGCAGCTTGGCGGGGGGATTGTCTGAAGCTTTCTTT.